Following are 4 T cell receptor beta chains from one sample sequenced in a study of blood T cell repertoires in COVID-19 (dated by TCRdb to 2020 to 2022). The library was generated by the immunoSEQ multiplex PCR assay. This immuneACCESS table, as held by TCRdb, lists in-frame sequences with V and J called but not all clones. Of the missing ones, under half trace to an unresolved V gene in checked studies; the others have no known cause. The sample profile shows almost 200,000 clones; around four fifths of them were found once. The ten most abundant clones make up approximately 0.9% of the sample. Sequencing used peripheral blood. The origin of the receptors is a man in his sixties with COVID-19, enrolled during active disease.

The chain couples TRBV11-2 to TRBJ1-5; D unclear. The CDR3 runs to 15 residues. CDR1 and CDR2 from the germline V gene are SGHAT and FQNNGV. The V and J ends lost 0 bases and 2 bases respectively, with 8 bases between them. The CDR3 sequence is CASSLEGRRNQPQHF. The CDR3 region has the DNA TGTGCCAGCAGCTTAGAGGGCAGACGCAATCAGCCCCAGCATTTT.

The V gene is TRBV5-5, the J gene TRBJ1-2; no reliable D call. CDR3 length: 15 residues. The ends were cut back, 0 bases at V and 4 bases at J, with 13 bases in the middle. Germline V lookup: CDR1 SGHKS, CDR2 YYEKEE (reference sequence). DNA for the CDR3: TGTGCCAGCAGCTTGGGAGCGTCCGGGGTCTATGGCTACACCTTC. Translated: CASSLGASGVYGYTF.

The chain joins TRBV30 to TRBJ1-5; D might be TRBD1 (6 bases). Germline V gene sequence: CDR1 GTSNPN, CDR2 SVGIG (reference sequence). This CDR3 has 15 amino acids. Trimming took off 0 bases at V and 3 bases at J, with 12 bases between the two ends. CDR3 sequence reads: CAWSVRGGVNQPQHF. CDR3 DNA sequence: TGTGCCTGGAGTGTACGGGGGGGCGTCAATCAGCCCCAGCATTTT.

The V gene is TRBV29-1, the J gene TRBJ2-5; D is ambiguous. This CDR3 region has 13 residues. In germline, CDR1 is SQVTM, CDR2 ANQGSEA. Trimming removed 6 bases from V and 2 bases from J, with 13 bases in between. This CDR3 reads CSVLRVLQETQYF. The CDR3, as DNA: TGCAGCGTCCTGAGAGTCCTTCAAGAGACCCAGTACTTC. The variable domain in full, with the rest retrieved from reference TRBV29-1 and TRBJ2-5, is SAVISQKPSRDICQRGTSLTIQCQVDSQVTMMFWYRQQPGQSLTLIATANQGSEATYESGFVIDKFPISRPNLTFSTLTVSNMSPEDSSIYLCSVLRVLQETQYFGPGTRLLVL.